The 22 T cell receptor beta chains presented below share a single source sample, sequenced in a study of T cell responses to AZD1222 COVID-19 vaccine. The protocol was immunoSEQ multiplex PCR, while the TCRdb copy is restricted to in-frame clones and leaves out a portion. Here the sample spans approximately 72,000 clones, nearly 90% being singletons. This sample comprised peripheral blood, obtained 28 days after the second AZD1222 dose. The receptors were gathered from an adult who received the AZD1222 COVID-19 vaccine.

The rearrangement joins TRBV19 to TRBJ1-4; 7 bases fit TRBD1. From germline, CDR1 is LNHDA and CDR2 SQIVND (reference sequence). Losses at the gene ends were 10 bases for V and 0 bases for J; bases not matched to a gene: 5. This CDR3 contains 14 residues. CDR3 bases: TGTGCCACGGGCGGGACAGCAACTAATGAAAAACTGTTTTTT. Translation gives CATGGTATNEKLFF.

CDR3 region: CASKITDTQYF. In DNA, the CDR3 is TGTGCCAGTAAAATAACAGATACGCAGTATTTT. The chain employs TRBV19 and TRBJ2-3, with D hard to call. V lost 7 bases and J lost 3, with 5 bases in between. CDR3 length: 11 residues. The germline gives CDR1 LNHDA, CDR2 SQIVND (reference sequence).

This clone was seen a few times. This chain links TRBV27 with TRBJ2-7, with D perhaps TRBD1 (5 bases). CDR1 and CDR2 (germline): MNHEY, SMNVEV (reference sequence). The CDR3 length is 14 residues. V lost 0 bases to trimming and J lost 2 bases, with 8 bases between them. CDR3 in amino acids: CASSLSPGPYEQYF. CDR3 coding DNA: TGTGCCAGCAGTTTATCCCCAGGGCCCTACGAGCAGTACTTC.

This chain links TRBV9 with TRBJ2-2, with 8 bases that match TRBD1. From germline, CDR1 is SGDLS and CDR2 YYNGEE. This CDR3 is 16 amino acids long. Losses at the gene ends were 4 bases for V and 0 bases for J; bases not matched to a gene: 5. The DNA of the CDR3 is TGTGCCAGCAGCCCGTCGACAGGGGCGAACACCGGGGAGCTGTTTTTT. Amino acids: CASSPSTGANTGELFF. Filled out from reference TRBV9 and TRBJ2-2, the complete variable domain reads DSGVTQTPKHLITATGQRVTLRCSPRSGDLSVYWYQQSLDQGLQFLIQYYNGEERAKGNILERFSAQQFPDLHSELNLSSLELGDSALYFCASSPSTGANTGELFFGEGSRLTVL.

This chain uses TRBV6-1 with TRBJ2-7, with D tentatively TRBD1 (5 bases). The germline V gene encodes CDR1 MNHNS and CDR2 SASEGT. V was shortened by 3 bases and J by 3 bases, with 21 bases between the two germline ends. The CDR3 spans 17 residues. The CDR3 DNA reads TGTGCCAGCAGTGAGGGAACAGGTGGTACTCCGAACTACGAGCAGTACTTC. Protein sequence: CASSEGTGGTPNYEQYF.

The chain joins TRBV12-3 or TRBV12-4 to TRBJ1-2, with D unresolved. This CDR3 region has 13 residues. With 6 bases removed from V and 3 bases from J, the gap between germline ends came to 11 bases. The CDR3 loop reads CASSSSNDYGYTF. In DNA form, the CDR3 reads TGTGCCAGCAGCTCTTCCAATGACTATGGCTACACCTTC.

This clone showed up just a few times. The CDR3 sequence is CASNSGGVGEQFF. The CDR3 DNA reads as TGTGCCAGCAATAGCGGGGGGGTAGGGGAGCAGTTCTTC. The chain is built from TRBV11-2 and TRBJ2-1; 11 nucleotides line up with TRBD2. CDR1 and CDR2 from the germline V gene are SGHAT and FQNNGV. V gave up 7 bases and J gave up 10 bases; unmatched junction bases: 6. The CDR3 covers 13 residues.

This clone appeared once. This sequence joins TRBV5-5 and TRBJ2-5; a weak D match, TRBD2 (5 bases). Germline CDR1 reads SGHKS; CDR2 reads YYEKEE (reference sequence). Trimming shortened V by 2 bases and J by 12 bases, and 14 bases separated the two germline ends. The CDR3 contains 12 residues. The CDR3 loop is CASSLLEGREYF. Here the CDR3 DNA reads TGTGCCAGCAGCTTATTAGAGGGCCGGGAGTACTTC.

The chain combines TRBV7-9 with TRBJ1-6; D is unresolved. From germline, CDR1 is SEHNR and CDR2 FQNEAQ (reference sequence). This CDR3 spans 13 amino acids. V was shortened by 4 bases and J by 8 bases, with 9 bases between the two germline ends. The CDR3 nucleotides read TGTGCCAGCAGCTCAGGTTCTGATTCACCCCTCCACTTT. Translation gives CASSSGSDSPLHF. The whole variable domain, filled in from reference TRBV7-9 and TRBJ1-6, reads DTGVSQNPRHKITKRGQNVTFRCDPISEHNRLYWYRQTLGQGPEFLTYFQNEAQLEKSRLLSDRFSAERPKGSFSTLEIQRTEQGDSAMYLCASSSGSDSPLHFGNGTRLTVT.

The gene calls are TRBV9 and TRBJ2-5; D uncertain. The CDR3 runs 12 residues. V was clipped by 2 bases and J by 5 bases, with 7 bases between them. Germline V gene lookup returns CDR1 SGDLS and CDR2 YYNGEE. For the CDR3, the DNA is TGTGCCAGCAGCGTGGGTTTTGAGACCCAGTACTTC. Translating it yields CASSVGFETQYF.

The V call is TRBV5-1, the J call TRBJ2-7, with 7 bases aligning to TRBD2. Germline V gene sequence: CDR1 SGHRS, CDR2 YFSETQ. J gave up 2 bases and V 4 bases, and 3 bases lay outside the gene matches. The CDR3 consists of 13 residues. The CDR3 sequence is CASSPSGAYEQYF. In DNA, the CDR3 is TGCGCCAGCAGCCCTAGCGGAGCCTACGAGCAGTACTTC.

This chain joins TRBV7-9 and TRBJ1-4; 9 bases match TRBD1. The J segment lost 4 bases and the V segment lost 5 bases, leaving 2 bases of the junction unmatched. The germline V gene encodes CDR1 SEHNR and CDR2 FQNEAQ (reference sequence). This CDR3 spans 14 amino acids. As DNA, the CDR3 is TGTGCCAGCAGCCCGGGACAGGGTAATGAAAAACTGTTTTTT. This translates into CASSPGQGNEKLFF.

The rearrangement joins TRBV28 to TRBJ1-1; weak D call: TRBD1 (5 bases). Germline assignment: CDR1 MDHEN and CDR2 SYDVKM. V lost 6 bases, J lost 4 bases, and 18 bases lay in between. The CDR3 runs to 15 residues. The CDR3 DNA reads as TGTGCCAGCAGCCTCCCCTCCTTGGGGGGCACTGAAGCTTTCTTT. Its translation: CASSLPSLGGTEAFF.

The chain carries TRBV5-1 and TRBJ2-7, with a possible D match to TRBD2 (5 bases). The V end was cut by 5 bases, the J end by 6 bases, with 12 bases between. The CDR3 has 12 residues. Germline V gene lookup returns CDR1 SGHRS and CDR2 YFSETQ. CDR3 nucleotide sequence: TGCGCCAGCAGATTAGAGGCGGGCGAGCAGTACTTC. It is translated as CASRLEAGEQYF.

This chain connects TRBV5-4 to TRBJ1-4, with 8 bases aligning to TRBD1. This CDR3 comprises 15 residues. V was pared by 3 bases and J by 8 bases, with 9 bases of the junction left unmatched. In germline, CDR1 is SGHNT, CDR2 YYREEE (reference sequence). The CDR3 nucleotides are TGTGCCAGCAGCTCAAGGACAGGGTTTGGAGAAAAACTGTTTTTT. It is translated as CASSSRTGFGEKLFF.

There are a few counts of this clone. The chain employs TRBV5-4 and TRBJ2-3; the match to TRBD2 covers 10 bases. Germline CDR1 reads SGHNT; CDR2 reads YYREEE (reference sequence). The V segment lost 4 bases and the J segment 4 bases; nucleotides outside the gene matches: 6. The length of the CDR3 is 15 residues. This CDR3 reads CASSATSGVPDTQYF. The CDR3 region has the DNA TGTGCCAGCAGCGCCACTAGCGGGGTCCCAGATACGCAGTATTTT.

The chain links TRBV7-2 to TRBJ2-7; D might be TRBD1 or TRBD2, each matching 5 bases. Germline loops: CDR1 SGHTA, CDR2 FQGNSA. This CDR3 comprises 12 residues. V shed 5 bases and J shed 6 bases, with 11 bases lying between them. The CDR3 coding sequence is TGTGCCAGCAGCCCTAGCAGGGCCGAGCAGTACTTC. Its protein product is CASSPSRAEQYF.

V usage is TRBV19 and J usage is TRBJ1-5, with D unclear. This CDR3 has 15 amino acids. Germline V gene lookup returns CDR1 LNHDA and CDR2 SQIVND (reference sequence). V was trimmed by 5 bases and J by 3 bases, leaving 14 bases between them. The CDR3 loop is CASSPQAQTNQPQHF. The CDR3 region has the DNA TGTGCCAGTAGTCCCCAAGCCCAGACCAATCAGCCCCAGCATTTT.

The V call is TRBV4-3, the J call TRBJ2-2; no clear D gene. The CDR3 runs 17 residues. Trimming left V 1 base short and J 1 base short, with 13 bases between. Per germline, CDR1 LGHNA and CDR2 YSLEER. CDR3 nucleotides: TGCGCCAGCAGCCAAGCGATAAGGTCGGGGAACACCGGGGAGCTGTTTTTT. Amino acid sequence: CASSQAIRSGNTGELFF.

The chain has TRBV12-3 or TRBV12-4 and TRBJ2-7; TRBD2 might be the D (6 bases). Trimming took 2 bases from V and 6 from J, leaving 11 bases between them. The CDR3 runs 13 residues. CDR3 sequence (DNA): TGTGCCAGCAGTTTATACGGGGGTTTCGAGCAGTACTTC. Translating it yields CASSLYGGFEQYF.

The V and J genes are TRBV5-1 and TRBJ2-3; the D is unclear. Per germline, CDR1 SGHRS and CDR2 YFSETQ. This CDR3 region has 15 residues. V shed 0 bases and J shed 4 bases, with 12 bases lying between them. The DNA of the CDR3 is TGCGCCAGCAGCTTGGTAGCCGGGTATTCAGATACGCAGTATTTT. This gives the protein CASSLVAGYSDTQYF.

The rearrangement joins TRBV7-7 to TRBJ2-5; the D gene is possibly TRBD1 (7 bases). Germline V CDR1 and CDR2: SSHAT, FNYEAQ (reference sequence). The V end lost 8 bases, the J end lost 5 bases, and 21 bases lay between the germline ends. The CDR3 has 15 amino acids. In DNA, the CDR3 is TGTGCCAGCTCCAGCGAAGGGGGCGGGGTCGAGACCCAGTACTTC. Encoded protein: CASSSEGGGVETQYF.